This TCR beta chain was captured in a study of blood T cell repertoires in COVID-19. Participants were aged roughly 18 to 90 years from about two dozen US areas. The CDR3 sequence is 16 residues long. CDR1 SNHLY and CDR2 FYNNEI come from the germline V gene. Between the trimmed V and J ends, which lost 5 bases and 1 base, there was a span of 12 bases. As handled by the study authors: Reference gene primer amplification gave nucleated cell count estimates. Clones were read by immunoSEQ multiplex PCR, and TCRdb kept only the in-frame ones, dropping some. D and trimming were read from the DNA, whereas the V and J calls and clone size are those reported in that table. This sample carries some 300,000 clones, roughly 86% of them seen once, and the ten largest clones take 2.9%.

The sequenced material came from PBMCs or T cells enriched from blood (not recorded which). The sequence was obtained from a woman aged 45-65 years who had been exposed to COVID-19. The V call is TRBV2, the J call TRBJ2-6; D is possibly TRBD1 (6 bases). CDR3 coding DNA: TGTGCCAGCAGTAAGGACACAGGGTCTGGGGCCAACGTCCTGACTTTC. Protein sequence: CASSKDTGSGANVLTF.